These 15 T cell receptor beta chains were sequenced from one sample in a study of PD-1 blockade in mismatch repair-deficient tumors. Assay used: immunoSEQ multiplex PCR; TCRdb lists only in-frame clones, some missing. The data show tens of thousands of clones, 83% seen once. This sample comprised peripheral blood, obtained 12 weeks after starting pembrolizumab. The source of these receptors is an adult with mismatch repair-deficient cancer.

CDR3 sequence: CASSHGTAYGYTF. DNA of the CDR3: TGTGCCAGCAGCCACGGGACCGCCTATGGCTACACCTTC. The chain is built from TRBV7-8 and TRBJ1-2; tentatively, D is TRBD1 (5 bases). CDR1 and CDR2 (germline): SGHVS, FQNEAQ. The V and J ends lost 5 bases and 4 bases respectively, with 11 bases between them. CDR3 length: 13 residues.

This chain uses TRBV6-1 with TRBJ2-7; 8 nucleotides agree with TRBD1. The germline V gene encodes CDR1 MNHNS and CDR2 SASEGT. J gave up 3 bases and V 8 bases, and 9 bases lay outside the gene matches. CDR3 size: 14 residues. This CDR3 reads CASSQGGQGYEQYF. In DNA, the CDR3 is TGTGCCAGCTCCCAAGGCGGACAGGGCTACGAGCAGTACTTC.

The rearrangement joins TRBV6-6 to TRBJ2-1; TRBD2 matches at 10 bases. Germline values: CDR1 MNHNY, CDR2 SVGAGI (reference sequence). The CDR3 runs 16 residues. V was pared by 7 bases and J by 6 bases, with 12 bases of the junction left unmatched. The CDR3, as DNA: TGTGCCAGCAATCATGGTCTAGCGGGAGATTTCAATGAGCAGTTCTTC. Translation gives CASNHGLAGDFNEQFF.

This rearrangement joins TRBV11-3 to TRBJ2-1, with 11 bases matching TRBD2. The V and J ends lost 5 bases and 6 bases, in that order; junction bases with no gene match: 9. The CDR3 sequence is 16 residues long. Germline V gene data show CDR1 as SGHNT and CDR2 as YENEEA. The CDR3 DNA is TGTGCCAGCAGCACCCGACTAGCGGGGACCTTCAATGAGCAGTTCTTC. This gives the protein CASSTRLAGTFNEQFF.

The chain has TRBV10-3 and TRBJ2-5; 13 bases line up with TRBD2. The CDR3 covers 13 residues. V lost 10 bases, J lost 7 bases, and 6 bases stayed unmatched. Germline V gene sequence: CDR1 ENHRY, CDR2 SYGVKD. Written as DNA, the CDR3 is TGTGCCACCACTAGCGGGAGGGAGGTGACCCAGTACTTC. It specifies CATTSGREVTQYF.

The CDR3 region is CASRTILGTQYF. In nucleotides, the CDR3 is TGTGCCAGCAGAACCATCCTGGGGACCCAGTACTTC. The V call is TRBV6-1, the J call TRBJ2-5; no firm D call. The V gene lost 6 bases and the J gene lost 7 bases, with 12 bases spanning the gap. CDR3 length: 12 amino acids. In germline, CDR1 is MNHNS, CDR2 SASEGT.

The chain uses TRBV5-1 and TRBJ2-5; 10 nucleotides match TRBD2. Per germline, CDR1 SGHRS and CDR2 YFSETQ. This CDR3 contains 18 residues. V shed 5 bases, J shed 1 base, and the junction held 14 bases outside the gene matches. CDR3 nucleotides: TGCGCCAGCAGTTTCCGTCTAGCGGGAGCCAACCCCCAAGAGACCCAGTACTTC. Protein: CASSFRLAGANPQETQYF. Full variable domain (remainder filled in from reference TRBV5-1 and TRBJ2-5): KAGVTQTPRYLIKTRGQQVTLSCSPISGHRSVSWYQQTPGQGLQFLFEYFSETQRNKGNFPGRFSGRQFSNSRSEMNVSTLELGDSALYLCASSFRLAGANPQETQYFGPGTRLLVL.

The gene calls are TRBV30 and TRBJ2-7; D not certain. The V and J ends lost 0 bases and 3 bases respectively, with 6 bases between them. Germline CDR1 is GTSNPN and CDR2 is SVGIG (reference sequence). The CDR3 contains 12 residues. CDR3 in DNA: TGTGCCTGGAGTGTAAAGGGCTACGAGCAGTACTTC. It encodes CAWSVKGYEQYF.

The V and J genes are TRBV14 and TRBJ2-1; 7 bases are shared with TRBD2. The CDR3 sequence is 15 residues long. Trimming took 4 bases from V and 9 from J; bases not matched to a gene: 12. Germline V lookup: CDR1 SGHDN, CDR2 FVKESK. CDR3 in DNA: TGTGCCAGCAGCCTCGGGGGAGGGCAGTCCATTGAGCAGTTCTTC. This gives the protein CASSLGGGQSIEQFF.

The V call is TRBV20-1, the J call TRBJ2-7; no reliable D call. The V gene's germline CDR1 is DFQATT and CDR2 SNEGSKA (reference sequence). The CDR3 has 11 residues. Trimming removed 2 bases at V and 1 base at J, with 3 bases between. The CDR3 DNA reads as TGCAGTGCTAGAAAATCCTACGAGCAGTACTTC. This gives the protein CSARKSYEQYF.

The rearrangement links TRBV5-1 to TRBJ2-7, with D possibly matching TRBD2 (6 bases). The CDR3 consists of 14 residues. Germline V lookup: CDR1 SGHRS, CDR2 YFSETQ. The V gene lost 0 bases and the J gene lost 6 bases, with 13 bases spanning the gap. The CDR3 nucleotides are TGCGCCAGCAGCTTGGCGGGAGTACCTTCCGAGCAGTACTTC. Amino acid sequence: CASSLAGVPSEQYF.

This clone was seen just once. This chain uses TRBV25-1 with TRBJ2-2; the match to TRBD2 covers 10 bases. The CDR3 spans 14 residues. Germline V gives CDR1 MGHDK, CDR2 SYGVNS. V lost 5 bases and J lost 3; bases outside the gene matches: 0. The DNA for the CDR3 is TGTGCCAGCAGTCTAGCGGGAGACACCGGGGAGCTGTTTTTT. Translation gives CASSLAGDTGELFF.

The rearrangement links TRBV5-4 to TRBJ2-5, with unresolved D. The CDR3 runs 14 residues. Between the trimmed V and J ends, which lost 4 bases and 4 bases, there was a span of 14 bases. Germline V lookup: CDR1 SGHNT, CDR2 YYREEE (reference sequence). CDR3 protein: CASSPGRLVETQYF. As DNA, the CDR3 is TGTGCCAGCAGCCCAGGAAGGCTAGTAGAGACCCAGTACTTC.

J is TRBJ2-3 and V is TRBV2, with TRBD2 as a possible D gene (6 bases). The V gene lost 5 bases and the J gene lost 6 bases, with 9 bases spanning the gap. The CDR3 sequence is 12 residues long. Germline V gene data show CDR1 as SNHLY and CDR2 as FYNNEI. For the CDR3, the DNA is TGTGCCAGCAGTAAAACTAGCGATACGCAGTATTTT. Translated, it gives CASSKTSDTQYF.

A single count supports this clone. The chain recombines TRBV7-2 with TRBJ1-2; TRBD1 matches 8 bases. Germline loops: CDR1 SGHTA, CDR2 FQGNSA. This CDR3 is 17 amino acids long. Trimming at V came to 6 bases and at J to 7 bases, leaving 19 bases not matched to a gene. Here the CDR3 DNA reads TGTGCCAGCAGTTCTTGGGGATACGACAGGGGAAAGGGTGGCTACACCTTC. Protein: CASSSWGYDRGKGGYTF.